The entry below gives a single T cell receptor beta chain sequence along with its context. What it binds is not known. Looked up from germline, CDR1 is MDHEN and CDR2 is SYDVKM. Trimming cost V 5 bases and J 4 bases, with 16 bases left between them. The CDR3 totals 15 residues. The selected patients with pancreatic ductal adenocarcinoma had surgery but no neoadjuvant therapy. The sample is drawn from a study of T cells in pancreatic ductal adenocarcinoma. Here immunoSEQ multiplex PCR was the method, and the copy in TCRdb shows in-frame clones only, minus some. The sample carries around 10,000 clones, over 60% recorded once. Study-wide results and limits: Tumor samples had fewer productive templates and 7.5 to 9.5-fold fewer unique clonotypes than blood. Enrichment of CD45RO+ effector over naive T cells in tumors may bias clonality. This surgical cohort overrepresents the minority presenting with early-stage disease. Blood clonality (around 0.066) did not differ significantly from tumor (about 0.12).

Sequencing was carried out using pancreatic tumor tissue. J is TRBJ2-3 and V is TRBV28, with D perhaps matching TRBD1 (8 bases). The sequence was collected from a human donor with pancreatic ductal adenocarcinoma. The CDR3, as DNA: TGTGCCAGCAGTCCCTGGACAGGGAGGGCAGATACGCAGTATTTT. Translated, it gives CASSPWTGRADTQYF.